The 16 T cell receptor beta chains below all came from one sample that was sequenced in a study of identifying expanded T cells in peripheral blood. Libraries were prepared by immunoSEQ multiplex PCR; TCRdb keeps only in-frame clonotypes and omits some of them. Of about 97,000 clones listed, roughly 89% were seen once; the top ten hold about 18%. The specimen sequenced was blood. The receptors come from a person aged 18 to 75 in good health.

V is TRBV27 and J is TRBJ2-5, with TRBD2 matching over 9 bases. Germline V lookup: CDR1 MNHEY, CDR2 SMNVEV (reference sequence). The CDR3 sequence is 16 residues long. After removal of 0 bases from V and 2 bases from J, the junction contained 4 bases not matched to a gene. CDR3 bases: TGTGCCAGCAGTTTATCGTTGAGCGGGGGGCAAGAGACCCAGTACTTC. Its translation: CASSLSLSGGQETQYF.

The chain joins TRBV4-2 to TRBJ2-5, with D hard to call. The CDR3 is made up of 15 amino acids. Trimming left V 4 bases short and J 1 base short, with 13 bases between. The germline V gene encodes CDR1 LGHNA and CDR2 YNFKEQ. The CDR3 loop is CASSRAVGLQETQYF. The CDR3 nucleotides read TGTGCCAGCAGCCGAGCTGTAGGCCTCCAAGAGACCCAGTACTTC.

This chain links TRBV4-1 with TRBJ2-1; 8 nucleotides line up with TRBD1. V was clipped by 3 bases and J by 9 bases; unmatched bases: 13. CDR1 MGHRA and CDR2 YSYEKL come from the germline V gene. This CDR3 comprises 16 residues. The CDR3 DNA is TGCGCCAGCAGCCATTACGCGGGGCAGGGGGCAGGTGAGCAGTTCTTC. Translation gives CASSHYAGQGAGEQFF.

A few counts support this clone. Mismatch with germline at one junction end may stem from a read error. This specimen includes other DNA sequences encoding the same CDR3. The chain employs TRBV5-4 and TRBJ1-4; TRBD1 agrees at 7 bases. The CDR3 is made up of 14 amino acids. Per germline, CDR1 SGHNT and CDR2 YYREEE (reference sequence). The CDR3 nucleotides read TGCGCCAGCAGCCAGGACACAGGGGACGAAAAACTGTTTTTT. This encodes CASSQDTGDEKLFF.

CDR3 amino acids: CASSPEQGMNTEAFF. CDR3 DNA sequence: TGTGCCAGCTCACCGGAACAGGGAATGAACACTGAAGCTTTCTTT. The chain employs TRBV18 and TRBJ1-1; D might be TRBD1 (6 bases). The germline CDR1 and CDR2 sequences are KGHSH and LQKENI. V lost 3 bases, J lost 0 bases, and 11 bases lay in between. The CDR3 has 15 residues.

This clone was recorded a few times. The gene calls are TRBV7-2 and TRBJ1-2; D is ambiguous. CDR3 length: 14 residues. Germline CDR1 SGHTA, CDR2 FQGNSA. V was shortened by 6 bases and J by 0 bases, with 11 bases between the two germline ends. The chain's CDR3 is CASSRAGANYGYTF. The CDR3 bases are TGTGCCAGCAGTCGGGCCGGGGCTAACTATGGCTACACCTTC.

The chain uses TRBV7-6 and TRBJ2-1; possible D gene TRBD2, 6 bases. V dropped 5 bases and J dropped 8 bases, with 13 bases sitting between them. Germline loops: CDR1 SGHVS, CDR2 FNYEAQ. This CDR3 has 13 residues. CDR3 loop: CASSPWGVDEQFF. The DNA of the CDR3 is TGTGCCAGCAGCCCTTGGGGGGTGGATGAGCAGTTCTTC. The variable domain in full, with the rest retrieved from reference TRBV7-6 and TRBJ2-1, is GAGVSQSPRYKVTKRGQDVALRCDPISGHVSLYWYRQALGQGPEFLTYFNYEAQQDKSGLPNDRFSAERPEGSISTLTIQRTEQRDSAMYRCASSPWGVDEQFFGPGTRLTVL.

The rearrangement joins TRBV13 to TRBJ2-1; TRBD2 is a possible D gene (5 bases). V shed 6 bases and J shed 7 bases, with 13 bases lying between them. The CDR3 spans 13 residues. Germline CDR1 is PRHDT and CDR2 is FYEKMQ (reference sequence). The CDR3 coding sequence is TGTGCCAGCAGGCTAGCCGGGTGGAATGAGCAGTTCTTC. Residues: CASRLAGWNEQFF.

The chain has TRBV11-2 and TRBJ2-7; D not certain. The CDR3 extends over 12 amino acids. Between the trimmed V and J ends, which lost 5 bases and 8 bases, there was a span of 13 bases. Germline lookup yields CDR1 SGHAT and CDR2 FQNNGV. CDR3 in DNA: TGTGCCAGCAGCCCCCAAGCTAGAAAGCAGTACTTC. Protein product: CASSPQARKQYF.

This clone was recorded many times. The chain is built from TRBV27 and TRBJ2-1, with 8 nucleotides matching TRBD1. Germline V gives CDR1 MNHEY, CDR2 SMNVEV (reference sequence). V shed 6 bases, J shed 4 bases, and the junction held 8 bases outside the gene matches. The CDR3 has 15 residues. Here the CDR3 reads CASRTGTGPYNEQFF. The CDR3, as DNA: TGTGCCAGCAGGACCGGGACAGGACCTTACAATGAGCAGTTCTTC.

This sequence joins TRBV7-9 and TRBJ2-1; 9 positions agree with TRBD1. The CDR3 is 14 residues long. The V segment lost 10 bases and the J segment 7 bases; nucleotides outside the gene matches: 11. Germline V gene sequence: CDR1 SEHNR, CDR2 FQNEAQ (reference sequence). The DNA for the CDR3 is TGTGCCATCCAACCGGGACAGGGTTGGAATGAGCAGTTCTTC. This encodes CAIQPGQGWNEQFF.

In this sample, this clone turned up once. V usage is TRBV19 and J usage is TRBJ2-3, with TRBD1 matching over 10 bases. V lost 6 bases, J lost 2 bases, and 5 bases stayed unmatched. The CDR3 runs to 15 residues. CDR1 is LNHDA and CDR2 is SQIVND in the germline V gene (reference sequence). CDR3 nucleotide sequence: TGTGCCAGTAGGGGACAGGGGCGGGTCACAGATACGCAGTATTTT. Encoded protein: CASRGQGRVTDTQYF.

The rearrangement uses TRBV12-5 and TRBJ2-7; no clear D gene. The CDR3 spans 11 residues. The germline V and J ends were trimmed by 3 bases and 6 bases, with 6 bases remaining between them. CDR1 is LGHNT and CDR2 is FRNRAP in the germline V gene. In nucleotides, the CDR3 is TGTGCTAGTGGTTTCGGTGGCGAGCAGTACTTC. Amino acids: CASGFGGEQYF.

The chain links TRBV5-5 to TRBJ2-7; D is possibly TRBD1 or TRBD2 (5 bases each). The germline V gene encodes CDR1 SGHKS and CDR2 YYEKEE (reference sequence). Between the trimmed V and J ends, which lost 4 bases and 4 bases, there was a span of 15 bases. The CDR3 extends over 14 amino acids. The DNA for the CDR3 is TGTGCCAGCAGCGCTAGGGACCAAAGGTACGAGCAGTACTTC. Protein: CASSARDQRYEQYF. Using reference TRBV5-5 and TRBJ2-7 for the parts outside the CDR3, the full variable domain is DAGVTQSPTHLIKTRGQQVTLRCSPISGHKSVSWYQQVLGQGPQFIFQYYEKEERGRGNFPDRFSARQFPNYSSELNVNALLLGDSALYLCASSARDQRYEQYFGPGTRLTVT.

The rearrangement links TRBV7-2 to TRBJ1-1; D ambiguous. The germline V gene encodes CDR1 SGHTA and CDR2 FQGNSA. The CDR3 sequence is 12 residues long. The ends were cut back, 5 bases at V and 4 bases at J, with 8 bases in the middle. The CDR3 is CASSLSSTEAFF. The CDR3 DNA is TGTGCCAGCAGCCTGAGTAGCACTGAAGCTTTCTTT. Complete variable domain (other parts from reference TRBV7-2 and TRBJ1-1): GAGVSQSPSNKVTEKGKDVELRCDPISGHTALYWYRQSLGQGLEFLIYFQGNSAPDKSGLPSDRFSAERTGGSVSTLTIQRTQQEDSAVYLCASSLSSTEAFFGQGTRLTVV.

The V call is TRBV19, the J call TRBJ1-3; D uncertain. CDR3 length: 18 residues. The V end lost 9 bases, the J end lost 3 bases, and 27 bases lay between the germline ends. CDR1 is LNHDA and CDR2 is SQIVND in the germline V gene (reference sequence). The DNA of the CDR3 is TGTGCCAGCAGCCGTAAAGGGATTACTACCCCTCTTGGAAACACCATATATTTT. Its translation is CASSRKGITTPLGNTIYF.